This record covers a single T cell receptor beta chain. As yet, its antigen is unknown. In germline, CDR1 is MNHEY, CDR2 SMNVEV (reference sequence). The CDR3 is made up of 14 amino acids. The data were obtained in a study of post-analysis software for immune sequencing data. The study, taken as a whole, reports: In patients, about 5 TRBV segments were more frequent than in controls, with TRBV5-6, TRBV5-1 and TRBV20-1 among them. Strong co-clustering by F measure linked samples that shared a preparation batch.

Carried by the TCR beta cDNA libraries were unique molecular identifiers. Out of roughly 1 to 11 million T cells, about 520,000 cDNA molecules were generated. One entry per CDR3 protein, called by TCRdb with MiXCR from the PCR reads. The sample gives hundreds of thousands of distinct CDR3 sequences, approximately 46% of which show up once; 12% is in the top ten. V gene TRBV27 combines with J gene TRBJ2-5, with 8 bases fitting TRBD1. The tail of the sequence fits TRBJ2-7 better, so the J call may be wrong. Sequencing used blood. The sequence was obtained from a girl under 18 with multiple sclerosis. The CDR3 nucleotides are TGTGCCAGCAGCCCGGGACAGGATTTCTACGAGCAGTACTTC. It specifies CASSPGQDFYEQYF.